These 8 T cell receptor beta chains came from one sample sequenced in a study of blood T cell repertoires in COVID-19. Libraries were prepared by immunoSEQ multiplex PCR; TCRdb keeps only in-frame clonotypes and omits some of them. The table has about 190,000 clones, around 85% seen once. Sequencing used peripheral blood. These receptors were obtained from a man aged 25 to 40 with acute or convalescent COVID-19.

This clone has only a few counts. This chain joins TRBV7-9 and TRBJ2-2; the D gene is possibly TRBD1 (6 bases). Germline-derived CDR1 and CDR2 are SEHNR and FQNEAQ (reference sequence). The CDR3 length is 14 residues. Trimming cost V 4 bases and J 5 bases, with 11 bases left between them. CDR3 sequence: CASSSWGQTGELFF. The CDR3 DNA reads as TGTGCCAGCAGCTCTTGGGGGCAGACCGGGGAGCTGTTTTTT.

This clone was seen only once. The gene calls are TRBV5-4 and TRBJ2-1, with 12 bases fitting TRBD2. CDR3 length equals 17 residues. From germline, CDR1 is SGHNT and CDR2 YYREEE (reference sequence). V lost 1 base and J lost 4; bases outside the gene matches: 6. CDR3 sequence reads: CASSLLTSGRRYNEQFF. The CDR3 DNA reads TGTGCCAGCAGCTTGCTGACTAGCGGGAGAAGGTACAATGAGCAGTTCTTC.

The CDR3 DNA is TGTGCCAGCAGCTTGTTGGGACAACAATCTAACTATGGCTACACCTTC. It yields the protein CASSLLGQQSNYGYTF. V is TRBV5-8 and J is TRBJ1-2; D is possibly TRBD1 (6 bases). V was clipped by 1 base and J by 0 bases, with 13 bases between them. Germline CDR1 is SGHTS and CDR2 is YDEGEE. The CDR3 covers 16 residues.

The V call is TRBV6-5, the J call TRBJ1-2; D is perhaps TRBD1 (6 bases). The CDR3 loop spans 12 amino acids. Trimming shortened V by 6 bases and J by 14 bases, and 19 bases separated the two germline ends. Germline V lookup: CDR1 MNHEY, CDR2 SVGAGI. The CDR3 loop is CASSRGQGPLTF. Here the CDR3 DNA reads TGTGCCAGCAGCCGGGGCCAGGGGCCTCTAACCTTC.

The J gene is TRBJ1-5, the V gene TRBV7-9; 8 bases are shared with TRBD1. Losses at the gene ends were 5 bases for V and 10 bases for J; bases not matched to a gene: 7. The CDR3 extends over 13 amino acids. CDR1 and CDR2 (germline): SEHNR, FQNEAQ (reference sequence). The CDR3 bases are TGTGCCAGCAGCAGGACAGGGTCGAGTCCCCAGCATTTT. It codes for CASSRTGSSPQHF.

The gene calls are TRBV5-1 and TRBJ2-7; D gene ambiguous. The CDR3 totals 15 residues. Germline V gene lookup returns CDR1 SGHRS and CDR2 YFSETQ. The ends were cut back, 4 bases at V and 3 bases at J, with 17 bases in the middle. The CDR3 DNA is TGCGCCAGCAGCCGAAATGGGCGAGAATTCTACGAGCAGTACTTC. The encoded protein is CASSRNGREFYEQYF.

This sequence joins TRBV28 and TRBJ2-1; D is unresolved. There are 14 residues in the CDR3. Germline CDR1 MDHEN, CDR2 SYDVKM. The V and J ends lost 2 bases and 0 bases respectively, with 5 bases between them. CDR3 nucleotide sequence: TGTGCCAGCAGTTTAGGGCCCTCCTACAATGAGCAGTTCTTC. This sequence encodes CASSLGPSYNEQFF.

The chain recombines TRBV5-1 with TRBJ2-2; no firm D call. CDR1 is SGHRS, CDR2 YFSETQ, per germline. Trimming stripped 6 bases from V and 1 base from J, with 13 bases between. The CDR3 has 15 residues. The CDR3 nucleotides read TGCGCCAGCACGCGTTCCCCGGGGAACACCGGGGAGCTGTTTTTT. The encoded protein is CASTRSPGNTGELFF.